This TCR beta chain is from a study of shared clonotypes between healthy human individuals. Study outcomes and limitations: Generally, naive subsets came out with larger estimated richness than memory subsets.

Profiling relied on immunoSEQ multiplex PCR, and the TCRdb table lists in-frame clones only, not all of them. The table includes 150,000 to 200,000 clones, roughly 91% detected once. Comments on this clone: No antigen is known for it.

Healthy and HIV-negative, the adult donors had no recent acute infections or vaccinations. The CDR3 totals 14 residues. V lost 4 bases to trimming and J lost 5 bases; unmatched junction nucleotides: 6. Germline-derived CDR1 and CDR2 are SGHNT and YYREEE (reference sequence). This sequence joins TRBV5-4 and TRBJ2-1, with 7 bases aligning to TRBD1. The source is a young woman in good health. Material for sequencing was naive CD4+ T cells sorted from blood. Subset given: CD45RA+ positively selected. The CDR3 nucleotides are TGTGCCAGCAGCAGGACAGGAAACCACAATGAGCAGTTCTTC. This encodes CASSRTGNHNEQFF.